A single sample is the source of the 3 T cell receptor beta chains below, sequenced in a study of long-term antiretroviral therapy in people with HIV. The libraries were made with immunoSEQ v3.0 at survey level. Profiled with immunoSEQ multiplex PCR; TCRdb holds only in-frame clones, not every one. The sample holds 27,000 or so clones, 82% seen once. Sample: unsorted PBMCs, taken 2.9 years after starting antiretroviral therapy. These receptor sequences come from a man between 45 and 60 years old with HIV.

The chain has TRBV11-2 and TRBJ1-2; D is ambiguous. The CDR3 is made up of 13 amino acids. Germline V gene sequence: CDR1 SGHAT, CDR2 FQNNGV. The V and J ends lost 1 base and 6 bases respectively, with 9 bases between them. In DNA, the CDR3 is TGTGCCAGCAGCTTAGGGGCGGTCCATGGCTACACCTTC. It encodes CASSLGAVHGYTF.

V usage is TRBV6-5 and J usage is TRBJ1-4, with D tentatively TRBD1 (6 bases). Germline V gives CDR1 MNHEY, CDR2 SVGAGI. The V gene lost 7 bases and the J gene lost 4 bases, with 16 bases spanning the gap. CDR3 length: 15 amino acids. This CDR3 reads CASTRAGQLNEKLFF. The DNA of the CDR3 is TGTGCCAGCACTAGAGCTGGACAGCTTAATGAAAAACTGTTTTTT.

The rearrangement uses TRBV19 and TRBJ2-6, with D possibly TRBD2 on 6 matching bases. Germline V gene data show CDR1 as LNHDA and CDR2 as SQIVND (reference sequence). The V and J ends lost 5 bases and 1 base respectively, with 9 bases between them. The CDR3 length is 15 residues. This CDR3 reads CASSPGTSGANVLTF. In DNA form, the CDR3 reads TGTGCCAGTAGTCCTGGGACTTCTGGGGCCAACGTCCTGACTTTC.